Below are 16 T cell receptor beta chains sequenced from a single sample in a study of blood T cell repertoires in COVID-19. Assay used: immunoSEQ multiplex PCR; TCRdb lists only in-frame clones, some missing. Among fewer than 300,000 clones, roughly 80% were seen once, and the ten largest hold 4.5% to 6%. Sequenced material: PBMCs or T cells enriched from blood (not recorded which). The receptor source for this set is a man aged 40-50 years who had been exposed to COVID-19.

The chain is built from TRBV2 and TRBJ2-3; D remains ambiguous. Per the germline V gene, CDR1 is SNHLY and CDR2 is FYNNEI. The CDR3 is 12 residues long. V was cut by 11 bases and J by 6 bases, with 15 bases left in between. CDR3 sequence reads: CAGKLEADTQYF. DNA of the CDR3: TGTGCCGGTAAACTGGAAGCGGATACGCAGTATTTT.

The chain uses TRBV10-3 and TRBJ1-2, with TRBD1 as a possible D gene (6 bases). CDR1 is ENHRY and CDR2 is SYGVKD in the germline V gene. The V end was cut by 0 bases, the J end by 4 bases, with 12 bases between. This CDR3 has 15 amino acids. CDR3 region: CAISESQGVGYGYTF. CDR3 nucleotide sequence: TGTGCCATCAGTGAGTCACAGGGCGTCGGCTATGGCTACACCTTC.

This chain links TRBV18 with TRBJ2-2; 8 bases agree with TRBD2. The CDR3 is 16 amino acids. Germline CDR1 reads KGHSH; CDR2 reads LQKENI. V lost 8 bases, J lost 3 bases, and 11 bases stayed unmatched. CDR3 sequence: CASQRLTSAYTGELFF. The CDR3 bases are TGTGCCAGCCAACGTTTGACTAGCGCGTACACCGGGGAGCTGTTTTTT.

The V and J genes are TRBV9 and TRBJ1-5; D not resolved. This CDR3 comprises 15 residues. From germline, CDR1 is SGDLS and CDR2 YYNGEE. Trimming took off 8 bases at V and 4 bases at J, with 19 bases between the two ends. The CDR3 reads CARPPSKAGNQPQHF. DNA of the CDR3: TGTGCCAGGCCACCCTCAAAGGCGGGAAATCAGCCCCAGCATTTT.

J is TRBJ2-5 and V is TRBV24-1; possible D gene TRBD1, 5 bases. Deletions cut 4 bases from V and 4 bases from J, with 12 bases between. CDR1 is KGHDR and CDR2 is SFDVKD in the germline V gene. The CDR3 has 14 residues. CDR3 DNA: TGTGCCACCAGTGACCCCTTTAGGGGAGAGACCCAGTACTTC. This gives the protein CATSDPFRGETQYF.

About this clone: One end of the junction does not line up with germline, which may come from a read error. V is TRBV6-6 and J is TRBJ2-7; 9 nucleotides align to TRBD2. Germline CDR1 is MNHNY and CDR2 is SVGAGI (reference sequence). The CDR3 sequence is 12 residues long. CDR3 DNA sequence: TGTGCCAGCAGTTCTAGCGGGATCTACAGGGACTTC. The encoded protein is CASSSSGIYRDF.

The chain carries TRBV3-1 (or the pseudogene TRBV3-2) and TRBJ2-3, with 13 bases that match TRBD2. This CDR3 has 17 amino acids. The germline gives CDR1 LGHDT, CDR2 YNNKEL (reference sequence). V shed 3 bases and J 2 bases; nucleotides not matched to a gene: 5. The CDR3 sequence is CASSQSGLAGHTDTQYF. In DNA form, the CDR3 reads TGTGCCAGCAGCCAGTCGGGACTAGCGGGACACACAGATACGCAGTATTTT.

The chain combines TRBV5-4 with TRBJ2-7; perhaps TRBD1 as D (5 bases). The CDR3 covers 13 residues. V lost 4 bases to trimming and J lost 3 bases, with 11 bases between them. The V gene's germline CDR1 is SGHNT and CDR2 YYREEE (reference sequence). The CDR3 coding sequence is TGTGCCAGCAGCAAGGACAAAGGCTACGAGCAGTACTTC. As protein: CASSKDKGYEQYF.

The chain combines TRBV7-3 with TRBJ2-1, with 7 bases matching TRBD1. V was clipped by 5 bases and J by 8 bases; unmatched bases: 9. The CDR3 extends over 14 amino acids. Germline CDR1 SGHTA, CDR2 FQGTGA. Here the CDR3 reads CASSPIGTADEQFF. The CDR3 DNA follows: TGTGCCAGCAGCCCCATTGGGACAGCTGATGAGCAGTTCTTC.

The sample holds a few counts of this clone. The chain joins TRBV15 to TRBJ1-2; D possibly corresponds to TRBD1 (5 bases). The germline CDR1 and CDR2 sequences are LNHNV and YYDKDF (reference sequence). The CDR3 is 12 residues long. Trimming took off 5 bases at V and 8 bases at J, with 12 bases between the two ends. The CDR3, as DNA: TGTGCCACCAGCGCACAGGTTGGGGGCTACACCTTC. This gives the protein CATSAQVGGYTF.

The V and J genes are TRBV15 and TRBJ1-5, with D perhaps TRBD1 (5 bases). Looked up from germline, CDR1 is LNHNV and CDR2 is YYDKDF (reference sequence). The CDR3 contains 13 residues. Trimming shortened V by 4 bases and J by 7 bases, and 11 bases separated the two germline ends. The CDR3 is CATSTRTYQPQHF. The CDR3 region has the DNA TGTGCCACCAGCACCCGGACATACCAGCCCCAGCATTTT.

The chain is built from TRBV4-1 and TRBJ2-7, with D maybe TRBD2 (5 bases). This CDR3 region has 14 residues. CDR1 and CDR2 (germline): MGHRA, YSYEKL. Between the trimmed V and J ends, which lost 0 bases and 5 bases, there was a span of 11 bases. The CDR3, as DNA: TGCGCCAGCAGCCAAGATCCTAGCAGAAACGAGCAGTACTTC. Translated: CASSQDPSRNEQYF.

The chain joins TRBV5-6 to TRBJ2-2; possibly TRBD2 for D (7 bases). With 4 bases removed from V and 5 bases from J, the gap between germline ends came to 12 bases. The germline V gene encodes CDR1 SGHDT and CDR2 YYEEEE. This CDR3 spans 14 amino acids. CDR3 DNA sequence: TGTGCCAGCAGCAAGAGGGGGGGGACCGGGGAGCTGTTTTTT. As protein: CASSKRGGTGELFF.

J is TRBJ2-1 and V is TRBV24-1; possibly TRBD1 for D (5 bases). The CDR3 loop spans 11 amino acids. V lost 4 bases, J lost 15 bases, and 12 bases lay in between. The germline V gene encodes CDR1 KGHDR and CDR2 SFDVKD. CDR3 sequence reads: CATSEQGAVFF. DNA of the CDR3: TGTGCCACCAGTGAGCAGGGCGCGGTGTTCTTC.

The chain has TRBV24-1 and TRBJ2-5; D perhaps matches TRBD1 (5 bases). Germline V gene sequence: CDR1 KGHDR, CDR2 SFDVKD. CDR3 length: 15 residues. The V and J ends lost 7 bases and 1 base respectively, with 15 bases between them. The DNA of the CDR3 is TGTGCCACCAGCTACACAGGAGCCCTCCAAGAGACCCAGTACTTC. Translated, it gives CATSYTGALQETQYF.

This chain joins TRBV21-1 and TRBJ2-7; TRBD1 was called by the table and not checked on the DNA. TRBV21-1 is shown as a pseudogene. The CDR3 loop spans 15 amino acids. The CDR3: CASSRVSGVPYEQYF. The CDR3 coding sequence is TGTGCCAGCAGCAGAGTTTCAGGGGTTCCCTACGAGCAGTACTTC.